This T cell receptor beta chain is drawn from a study of STAT3 mutations in large granular lymphocyte leukemia. Study results and limitations: In some patients, a small highly pathogenic clone possibly went undetected. Sampling intervals varied between patients and samples. Clonal expansion was inferred from other time points because no sample existed at each clone's first appearance. Every T-cell large granular lymphocyte leukemia patient had at least one immunodominant TCR beta clonotype.

TCRbeta libraries averaged around 39,000 productive templates per sample. The method was immunoSEQ multiplex PCR; TCRdb's version includes in-frame clones alone and lacks a portion of them. The repertoire holds around 5,000 clones, with roughly 88% as singletons. Trimming took off 1 base at V and 6 bases at J, with 16 bases between the two ends. Germline V gene lookup returns CDR1 SGHTA and CDR2 FQGNSA. CDR3 size: 16 residues. Regarding this clone: Its antigen is currently unknown.

The TCR comes from a human donor with T large granular lymphocyte leukemia. Some clones in this sample may be carry-over from other donors' samples. The sample consisted of PBMCs. The chain is built from TRBV7-2 and TRBJ1-5; D uncertain. The CDR3, as DNA: TGTGCCAGCAGCTTAGGCGGCGCTGGGCTGGTTCAGCCCCAGCATTTT. Translated: CASSLGGAGLVQPQHF.